The clone carrying this T cell receptor beta chain has more than one count but fewer than ten. No antigen is known for it. The length of the CDR3 is 14 residues. Germline V gives CDR1 SGHRS, CDR2 YFSETQ. V was cut by 4 bases and J by 4 bases, with 12 bases left in between. The data derive from a study of post-analysis software for immune sequencing data. Whole-study context: Courses of disease covered relapsing-remitting, secondary progressive and progressive-relapsing multiple sclerosis. Study-wide findings and caveats: Compared against controls, patients with multiple sclerosis displayed significantly lower normalized Chao1 diversity. Higher frequency in patients than in controls was seen for roughly five TRBV segments, with TRBV5-6, TRBV5-1 and TRBV20-1 among them. Batch-mates among the samples co-clustered strongly by F measure.

Unique molecular identifiers had been added to the TCR beta cDNA libraries. Starting from about 0.98 to 11 million T cells, the study yielded about 500,000 cDNA molecules. TCRdb itself ran the PCR reads through MiXCR, one entry per CDR3 protein. The sample carries 500,000 to 600,000 distinct CDR3 sequences, 44% recorded once. This sequence originates from a girl aged 10-17 years with multiple sclerosis. Material for sequencing was blood. The chain has TRBV5-1 and TRBJ2-1; D not resolved. The chain's CDR3 is CASSPEGRYNEQFF. The CDR3 coding sequence is TGCGCCAGCAGCCCTGAAGGACGGTACAATGAGCAGTTCTTC.